This paragraph covers one T cell receptor beta chain sequence. V was shortened by 6 bases and J by 5 bases, with 10 bases between the two germline ends. Germline assignment: CDR1 MDHEN and CDR2 SYDVKM. The CDR3 is made up of 13 amino acids. The sample comes from a study of blood T cell repertoires in COVID-19. The overall study: The origin of the acute and convalescent COVID-19 samples was the United States, Italy and Spain. Sources were T cells, B-cell-depleted T cells, or PBMCs; the material itself was cDNA or gDNA.

As originally analysed: The assay estimated nucleated cells by amplifying reference gene primers. The method was immunoSEQ multiplex PCR; TCRdb's version includes in-frame clones alone and lacks a portion of them. That table gives V, J and clone size, and the DNA gave D and trimming. The profile covers hundreds of thousands of clones, with around 86% appearing a single time and around 6.5% taken by the ten largest. This clonotype originated in a man in his fifties or sixties who had recovered from COVID-19. The sample consisted of peripheral blood. The chain combines TRBV28 with TRBJ2-2, with D perhaps TRBD2 (5 bases). The CDR3 nucleotides read TGTGCCAGCAGGTTACGCGGGACCGGGGAGCTGTTTTTT. Translated: CASRLRGTGELFF. The full variable domain, in which reference TRBV28 and TRBJ2-2 provide the parts outside the CDR3, is DVKVTQSSRYLVKRTGEKVFLECVQDMDHENMFWYRQDPGLGLRLIYFSYDVKMKEKGDIPEGYSVSREKKERFSLILESASTNQTSMYLCASRLRGTGELFFGEGSRLTVL.